This TCR beta chain was sequenced during a study of chemoradiotherapy in HPV16-positive cancers. Study results and caveats: Only two HPV16-positive patients supplied the functional HPV-specificity definition.

The V gene lost 4 bases and the J gene lost 2 bases, with 14 bases spanning the gap. Germline V gives CDR1 MGHRA, CDR2 YSYEKL. This CDR3 is built from 15 residues. Profiled with immunoSEQ multiplex PCR; TCRdb holds only in-frame clones, not every one. The data contain 53,000 or so clones, more than 75% of them singletons. Worth noting for this clone: Antigen unknown.

The gene calls are TRBV4-1 and TRBJ2-5; D unresolved. The input for sequencing was blood, taken from a patient who underwent chemoradiotherapy. The receptor's source is a human donor with HPV-associated anogenital cancer. CDR3 nucleotides: TGCGCCAGCAGCCCCTCTCACAGTAATCAAGAGACCCAGTACTTC. Protein product: CASSPSHSNQETQYF.